This T cell receptor (beta chain) was identified in a study of blood T cell repertoires in COVID-19 (dated by TCRdb to 2018 to 2020). In terms of the full investigation: Samples from collaborators originated in the United States, Italy and Spain and spanned both the acute and convalescent phases of COVID-19. The prospective study material was composed of cDNA or gDNA derived from T cells, B-cell-depleted T cells, or PBMCs. Deeply sampled blood TCRbeta repertoires from subjects exposed to, actively infected with, or recovered from COVID-19 were included in the dataset. A freely available public database, intended as a resource for researchers studying the immune response to SARS-CoV-2, is where the repertoires were released. Samples came from the ongoing ImmuneRACE study (first 160 participants) plus 1,254 subjects from 6 global collaborators. The sample metadata nearly always contained a de-identified subject ID, COVID-19 status, age in years and sex. Where HLA class I and class II types were available, the types were taken from metadata supplied by the sample provider, not from assay-based typing.

As concerns this clone: Its recognized antigen is unknown. Within one base of it there is no much larger clone, and no base qualities were kept.

Broader findings and caveats from the paper: The quantity of clinical and demographic metadata differed by source and by participant and was supplied without curation.

Collaborating institutions collected whole blood in K2EDTA tubes following their own protocols. For TCRbeta analysis, collaborators shipped samples in one of three forms: frozen whole blood, isolated PBMCs, or DNA extracted from either of those sample types. TCRbeta CDR3 regions were amplified from genomic DNA using the immunoSEQ Assay, a bias-controlled multiplex PCR. For the original study's pipeline: Within the assay, amplification of reference gene primers was used to estimate how many nucleated cells each sample contained. Sequence reads were collapsed and filtered to measure the absolute abundance of every unique TCRbeta CDR3 rearrangement. For each sample, productive Simpson clonality was calculated as the square root of Simpson's diversity index over productive rearrangements. Held by TCRdb, this immuneACCESS table contains in-frame sequences only and omits some clones. Under half of the omission traces to an unresolved V gene where checked; the cause of the rest is unknown. The DNA gave D and trimming, while V, J and clone size come from that table. The sample table records around 110,000 clones; about 80% of these occur just once. Approximately 7.6% of the sample is held by the ten biggest clonotypes.

V is clipped by 3 bases and J by 5 bases, and the sequence between their germline boundaries is 5 bases long. From the germline V gene, CDR1 is MNHNS and CDR2 is SASEGT. The CDR3 runs 12 residues from the cysteine to the phenylalanine. The only DNA kept is the CDR3, 36 bases in frame from the first base. Sequences were obtained from peripheral blood. Recombination linked TRBV6-1 to TRBJ1-5; too little of a D gene remains to name it. The receptor comes from a man in his 70s with active or convalescent COVID-19. The CDR3 has the sequence CASSDQDQPQHF. The nucleotide sequence reads TGTGCCAGCAGTGACCAGGATCAGCCCCAGCATTTT.